Each of the 9 T cell receptor beta chains below was sequenced from the same sample in a study of CD8 T cells in Susac syndrome. With random hexamers, roughly 0.45 to 1 ug RNA was reverse transcribed. A single record per CDR3 protein comes from TCRdb applying MiXCR to the immunoSEQ multiplex PCR reads. The sample holds 200,000 or so distinct CDR3 sequences, about 95% seen once. Sequencing was performed on CD4+ T cells from PBMCs. The source of these receptors is a human donor with multiple sclerosis.

The genes are TRBV29-1 and TRBJ2-7; 7 nucleotides match TRBD1. There are 14 residues in the CDR3. Germline CDR1 SQVTM, CDR2 ANQGSEA. V lost 4 bases and J lost 1; bases outside the gene matches: 7. CDR3 residues: CSVGLDRSSYEQYF. In DNA, the CDR3 is TGCAGCGTTGGCCTGGACAGGTCGTCCTACGAGCAGTACTTC.

The chain links TRBV29-1 to TRBJ2-1, with 10 bases identical to TRBD2. This CDR3 is built from 14 residues. Germline V gives CDR1 SQVTM, CDR2 ANQGSEA. V gave up 5 bases and J gave up 7 bases; unmatched junction bases: 8. CDR3 in DNA: TGCAGCGTTAGTCCAGCGGGAGGGAAAAATGAGCAGTTCTTC. It yields the protein CSVSPAGGKNEQFF.

The rearrangement joins TRBV29-1 to TRBJ1-1; 9 bases are shared with TRBD1. The CDR3 length is 11 residues. Germline V CDR1 and CDR2: SQVTM, ANQGSEA. Unmatched junction bases numbered 2, after V lost 7 bases and J lost 5 bases. CDR3 protein: CSAGQGTEAFF. The DNA for the CDR3 is TGCAGCGCCGGACAGGGGACTGAAGCTTTCTTT.

The rearrangement uses TRBV20-1 and TRBJ2-3, with TRBD2 identical over 7 bases. The junction had 2 bases not matched to a gene; V was cut back by 7 bases and J by 1 base. The germline CDR1 and CDR2 sequences are DFQATT and SNEGSKA (reference sequence). The CDR3 is 12 residues long. CDR3 coding DNA: TGCAGTGTCCGGGGGGGCACAGATACGCAGTATTTT. It yields the protein CSVRGGTDTQYF.

This chain joins TRBV5-6 and TRBJ2-3; 9 bases are a match to TRBD2. The germline V gene encodes CDR1 SGHDT and CDR2 YYEEEE. V trimming: 6 bases; J trimming: 8 bases; junction bases outside the gene matches: 10. The CDR3 is made up of 14 amino acids. CDR3 nucleotides: TGTGCCAGCATCGCGGGGGGGCCCCTGGGTACGCAGTATTTT. This codes for CASIAGGPLGTQYF.

The chain is built from TRBV10-3 and TRBJ2-1, with a tentative D call TRBD2 (5 bases). V was trimmed by 2 bases and J by 5 bases, leaving 10 bases between them. CDR1 is ENHRY, CDR2 SYGVKD, per germline. There are 14 residues in the CDR3. The CDR3 is CAISEGEINNEQFF. DNA of the CDR3: TGTGCCATCAGTGAGGGGGAGATCAACAATGAGCAGTTCTTC.

The chain uses TRBV5-1 and TRBJ2-3, with TRBD2 matching 11 bases. With 2 bases clipped from V and 0 bases from J, the junction kept 2 bases outside the gene matches. Germline CDR1 reads SGHRS; CDR2 reads YFSETQ. The length of the CDR3 is 16 residues. CDR3 in amino acids: CASSFGTSGSTDTQYF. The CDR3 DNA follows: TGCGCCAGCAGCTTCGGGACTAGCGGTAGCACAGATACGCAGTATTTT.

The chain is built from TRBV23-1 and TRBJ1-6; D remains unclear. TRBV23-1 is given ORF status, its function remaining uncertain. The CDR3 has 12 residues. Trimming left V 0 bases short and J 14 bases short, with 8 bases between. The CDR3 region is CASSQSVLALHF. Written as DNA, the CDR3 is TGCGCCAGCAGTCAATCTGTCTTAGCCCTCCACTTT.

The V call is TRBV7-2, the J call TRBJ2-1; the match to TRBD2 covers 10 bases. CDR1 is SGHTA, CDR2 FQGNSA, per germline. The junction had 8 bases not matched to a gene; V was cut back by 8 bases and J by 4 bases. The CDR3 covers 15 residues. Written as DNA, the CDR3 is TGTGCCAGCTGCCAAGGGACTAGCGTTTACAATGAGCAGTTCTTC. Amino acids: CASCQGTSVYNEQFF.